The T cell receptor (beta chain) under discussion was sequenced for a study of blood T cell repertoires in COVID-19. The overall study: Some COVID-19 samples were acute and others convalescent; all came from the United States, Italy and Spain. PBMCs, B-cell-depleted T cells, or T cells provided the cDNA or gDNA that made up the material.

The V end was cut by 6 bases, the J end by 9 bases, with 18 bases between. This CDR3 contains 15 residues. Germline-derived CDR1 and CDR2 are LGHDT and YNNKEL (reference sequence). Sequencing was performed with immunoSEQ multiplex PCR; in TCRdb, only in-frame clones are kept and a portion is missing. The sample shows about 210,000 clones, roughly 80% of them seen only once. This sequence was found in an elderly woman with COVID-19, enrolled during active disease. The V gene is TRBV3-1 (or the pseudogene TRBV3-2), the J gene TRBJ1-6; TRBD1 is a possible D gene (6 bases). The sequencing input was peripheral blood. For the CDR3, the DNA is TGTGCCAGCAGTCCATTCGTGGGAGGGGGTTCACCCCTCCACTTT. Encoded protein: CASSPFVGGGSPLHF.